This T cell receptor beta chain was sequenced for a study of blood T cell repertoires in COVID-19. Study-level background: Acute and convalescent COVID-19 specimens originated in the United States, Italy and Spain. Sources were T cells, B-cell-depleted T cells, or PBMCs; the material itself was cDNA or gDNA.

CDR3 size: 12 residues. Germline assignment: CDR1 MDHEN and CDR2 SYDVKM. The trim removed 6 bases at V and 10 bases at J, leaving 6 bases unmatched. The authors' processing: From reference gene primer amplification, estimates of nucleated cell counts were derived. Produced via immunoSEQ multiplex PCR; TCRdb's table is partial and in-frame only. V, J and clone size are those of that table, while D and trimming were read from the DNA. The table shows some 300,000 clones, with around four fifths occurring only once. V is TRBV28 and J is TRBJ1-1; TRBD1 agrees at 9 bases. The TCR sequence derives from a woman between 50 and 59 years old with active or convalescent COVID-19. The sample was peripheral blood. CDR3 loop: CASRGGGQGAFF. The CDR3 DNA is TGTGCCAGCAGGGGAGGGGGACAGGGAGCTTTCTTT.